This T cell receptor beta chain appears in the sequencing data of a study of blood T cells in healthy people across ages. With a J-beta primer mix and a sample-barcoded 5' primer, a second PCR ran roughly 6 to 11 cycles. TCRdb ran MiXCR on the 5' RACE reads and lists one entry per CDR3 protein. The sample includes fewer than 2,000,000 distinct CDR3 sequences, around 36% of them seen just once. The sequenced sample consisted of blood. The clonotype comes from a woman under 40 in good health.

The chain's CDR3 is CASSLYEDSYNEQFF. The CDR3 coding sequence is TGCGCCAGCAGCTTGTACGAGGACTCCTACAATGAGCAGTTCTTC. The V gene is TRBV5-1, the J gene TRBJ2-1; D call uncertain. V lost 1 base to trimming and J lost 0 bases, with 8 bases between them. Germline values: CDR1 SGHRS, CDR2 YFSETQ. CDR3 length equals 15 residues.